The present T cell receptor beta chain was sequenced within a study of control samples from healthy donors and cancer patients (dated by TCRdb to 2018 to 2020). The protocol used for the library was the immunoSEQ multiplex PCR assay. TCRdb re-hosts the immuneACCESS table, in-frame sequences only. Its copies lack some clones; in the studies checked, an unresolved V gene accounts for under half of them, and the cause for the rest is not known. Within this sample are 75,000 to 95,000 clones, with approximately 90% of them counted one time only. The top ten constitute around 5.4% of the sample. The germline V gene gives CDR1 as SNHLY and CDR2 as FYNNEI. For this chain, trimming is 4 bases at the V end and 2 bases at the J end, and the number of junction bases without a gene match is 16. The CDR3 runs 19 residues from the cysteine to the phenylalanine. The entry retains the CDR3 DNA only, 57 bases that are in frame from base 1.

In the case of this clone: The antigen it recognizes is unknown. No per-base quality is available; no much larger clone lies one base away.

Material: blood. The chain uses TRBV2 and TRBJ2-1; the central 8 bases match TRBD2. This TCR was sampled from a woman aged 45-65 years in good health. The CDR3 region has the sequence CASSVVAGVAAGAYNEQFF. The DNA sequence is TGTGCCAGCAGTGTCGTGGCGGGGGTAGCAGCGGGAGCCTACAATGAGCAGTTCTTC.